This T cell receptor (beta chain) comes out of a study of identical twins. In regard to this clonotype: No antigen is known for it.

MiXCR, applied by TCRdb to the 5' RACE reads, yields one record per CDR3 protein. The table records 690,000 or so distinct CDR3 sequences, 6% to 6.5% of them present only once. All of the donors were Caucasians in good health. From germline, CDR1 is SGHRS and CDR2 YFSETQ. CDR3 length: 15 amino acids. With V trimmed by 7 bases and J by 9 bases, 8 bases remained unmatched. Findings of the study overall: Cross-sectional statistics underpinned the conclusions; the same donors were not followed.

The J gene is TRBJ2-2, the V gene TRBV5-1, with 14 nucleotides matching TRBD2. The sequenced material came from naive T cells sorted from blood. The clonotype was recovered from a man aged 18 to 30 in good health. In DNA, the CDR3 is TGCGCCAGCGGCGGGACTAGCGGGAGCGGCAGGGAGCTGTTTTTT. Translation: CASGGTSGSGRELFF.